Listed here are 27 T cell receptor beta chains from one sample, sequenced in a study of T cells after yellow fever vaccination. TCRdb passed the 5' RACE reads through MiXCR, listing each CDR3 protein once. The sample contains around 63,000 distinct CDR3 sequences, 7.4% of which appear only once. The sample in question was CD8+ T cells sorted from PBMCs, obtained 15 days after the yellow fever booster vaccination. These receptors all stem from a man aged 30 to 39 who received the YFV17D yellow fever vaccine.

There are many counts of this clonotype. The chain recombines TRBV6-2 or TRBV6-3 with TRBJ2-1; D is perhaps TRBD2 (6 bases). The CDR3 spans 16 residues. V was clipped by 1 base and J by 0 bases, with 10 bases between them. The germline V gene has CDR1 MNHEY and CDR2 SVGEGT. The CDR3 here is CASSYFGGSSYNEQFF. The CDR3 DNA reads as TGTGCCAGCAGTTACTTCGGGGGAAGCTCCTACAATGAGCAGTTCTTC.

This clonotype was detected many times. J is TRBJ2-7 and V is TRBV6-2 or TRBV6-3, with a possible D match to TRBD1 (5 bases). V lost 5 bases to trimming and J lost 4 bases, with 9 bases between them. The V gene's germline CDR1 is MNHEY and CDR2 SVGEGT. The CDR3 has 12 residues. The chain's CDR3 is CASSNDRYEQYF. In nucleotides, the CDR3 is TGTGCCAGCAGTAACGACAGATACGAGCAGTACTTC.

Concerning this clonotype itself: An end of the junction differs from the germline gene, which may be a read error. V is TRBV25-1 and J is TRBJ2-7, with D perhaps matching TRBD1 (5 bases). Germline loops: CDR1 MGHDK, CDR2 SYGVNS. The CDR3 consists of 12 residues. The CDR3 region has the DNA TGTGCCAGCAGCCTCGACAGCTACGAGAAGTACTTC. It is translated as CASSLDSYEKYF.

The chain carries TRBV29-1 and TRBJ2-1, with 9 bases fitting TRBD2. J was trimmed by 4 bases and V by 2 bases; bases with no gene match: 12. CDR1 SQVTM and CDR2 ANQGSEA come from the germline V gene. The CDR3 sequence is 17 residues long. This chain's CDR3 is CSVERREGLPHYNEQFF. The CDR3, as DNA: TGCAGCGTTGAAAGGCGGGAGGGCCTTCCCCATTACAATGAGCAGTTCTTC.

This clonotype was picked up many times. This chain links TRBV4-3 with TRBJ2-7; no clear D gene. The V and J ends lost 0 bases and 3 bases respectively, with 9 bases between them. The CDR3 spans 14 residues. The germline V gene has CDR1 LGHNA and CDR2 YSLEER. CDR3 sequence reads: CASSQDPLDYEQYF. For the CDR3, the DNA is TGCGCCAGCAGCCAAGATCCCCTAGACTACGAGCAGTACTTC.

In this sample, this clonotype turned up many times. The CDR3 region has the DNA TGCAGCGACACGACAGGATACACTGAAGCTTTCTTT. Its protein is CSDTTGYTEAFF. The V gene is TRBV29-1, the J gene TRBJ1-1; maybe TRBD1 (6 bases). The CDR3 consists of 12 residues. The germline CDR1 and CDR2 sequences are SQVTM and ANQGSEA. Trimming cost V 7 bases and J 3 bases, with 12 bases left between them. Together with reference TRBV29-1 and TRBJ1-1, the CDR3 gives the full variable domain: SAVISQKPSRDICQRGTSLTIQCQVDSQVTMMFWYRQQPGQSLTLIATANQGSEATYESGFVIDKFPISRPNLTFSTLTVSNMSPEDSSIYLCSDTTGYTEAFFGQGTRLTVV.

This clonotype showed up many times. This chain uses TRBV5-4 with TRBJ2-7, with 8 bases aligning to TRBD2. Looked up from germline, CDR1 is SGHNT and CDR2 is YYREEE (reference sequence). The CDR3 is 15 residues long. The junction had 11 bases not matched to a gene; V was cut back by 4 bases and J by 5 bases. CDR3 DNA: TGTGCCAGCAGCCCATGGACTGGGCGGGAGGACGAGCAGTACTTC. Translation gives CASSPWTGREDEQYF. Based on the CDR3 plus reference TRBV5-4 and TRBJ2-7, the full variable domain is ETGVTQSPTHLIKTRGQQVTLRCSSQSGHNTVSWYQQALGQGPQFIFQYYREEENGRGNFPPRFSGLQFPNYSSELNVNALELDDSALYLCASSPWTGREDEQYFGPGTRLTVT.

This clonotype was counted at least ten times. The V call is TRBV7-2, the J call TRBJ2-7; the D gene is possibly TRBD2 (6 bases). Germline CDR1 SGHTA, CDR2 FQGNSA. The CDR3 extends over 15 amino acids. The germline V and J ends were trimmed by 5 bases and 0 bases, with 14 bases remaining between them. The CDR3 spells CASSPVTGSSYEQYF. Here the CDR3 DNA reads TGTGCCAGCAGCCCCGTGACCGGGAGCTCCTACGAGCAGTACTTC.

This clonotype has ten or more counts. The chain has TRBV2 and TRBJ2-1; 8 nucleotides agree with TRBD2. CDR3 length: 16 residues. V lost 2 bases to trimming and J lost 6 bases; unmatched junction nucleotides: 9. Germline V CDR1 and CDR2: SNHLY, FYNNEI. This CDR3 reads CASSESRAGEGNEQFF. The CDR3 region has the DNA TGTGCCAGCAGTGAATCCAGAGCGGGAGAGGGCAATGAGCAGTTCTTC. Full variable domain (rest looked up from reference TRBV2 and TRBJ2-1): EPEVTQTPSHQVTQMGQEVILRCVPISNHLYFYWYRQILGQKVEFLVSFYNNEISEKSEIFDDQFSVERPDGSNFTLKIRSTKLEDSAMYFCASSESRAGEGNEQFFGPGTRLTVL.

This clonotype has ten or more counts. The CDR3 loop is CASRNSGTGGAWQPQHF. CDR3 sequence (DNA): TGTGCCAGCAGAAACTCCGGGACAGGGGGCGCTTGGCAGCCCCAGCATTTT. The chain recombines TRBV6-5 with TRBJ1-5, with TRBD1 matching over 12 bases. J lost 7 bases, V lost 6 bases, and 13 bases had no gene match. The CDR3 is 17 amino acids. CDR1 MNHEY and CDR2 SVGAGI come from the germline V gene.

At least ten counts were recorded for this clonotype. This chain uses TRBV10-3 with TRBJ1-3; perhaps TRBD1 as D (5 bases). The CDR3 contains 14 residues. The V end was cut by 7 bases, the J end by 0 bases, with 10 bases between. The V gene's germline CDR1 is ENHRY and CDR2 SYGVKD. CDR3 in DNA: TGTGCCATCACCGGGACGGACTCTGGAAACACCATATATTTT. Encoded protein: CAITGTDSGNTIYF.

Details on this clonotype: A much larger clone lies a single base off, so this may be a read error. The rearrangement uses TRBV13 and TRBJ1-2, with D possibly being TRBD1 (5 bases). The CDR3 is 16 amino acids. The V gene's germline CDR1 is PRHDT and CDR2 FYEKMQ (reference sequence). The V and J ends lost 5 bases and 8 bases respectively, with 24 bases between them. The CDR3 loop reads CASSRGSGTDRRGYTF. CDR3 sequence (DNA): TGTGCCAGCAGCCGCGGGTCAGGGACCGATCGCCGGGGCTACACCTTC.

Many counts were recorded for this clonotype. Here the CDR3 DNA reads TGCGCCAGCAGTCCTAGCGCTCTCACAGATACGCAGTATTTT. Amino acid sequence: CASSPSALTDTQYF. This chain links TRBV4-3 with TRBJ2-3; D might be TRBD2 (6 bases). The germline V gene has CDR1 LGHNA and CDR2 YSLEER. This CDR3 is built from 14 residues. Trimming left V 6 bases short and J 2 bases short, with 12 bases between.

This clonotype appeared many times. The chain links TRBV27 to TRBJ1-2, with no clear D. Trimming pared 8 bases from V and 4 bases from J, leaving 11 bases between. The V gene's germline CDR1 is MNHEY and CDR2 SMNVEV (reference sequence). The CDR3 is 12 residues long. The CDR3 reads CASRTSSYGYTF. The CDR3 DNA sequence: TGTGCCAGCCGAACTTCTAGCTATGGCTACACCTTC.

This clonotype has at least ten counts. The chain recombines TRBV6-1 with TRBJ2-1; 15 bases align to TRBD2. CDR1 is MNHNS, CDR2 SASEGT, per germline. The V gene end was trimmed by 9 bases and the J gene end by 8 bases; junction bases not matched to a gene: 5. This CDR3 is 14 amino acids long. The CDR3 region has the DNA TGTGCCAGTGGACTAGCGGGAGGGCCGTATGAGCAGTTCTTC. Protein product: CASGLAGGPYEQFF.

This clonotype has ten or more counts. This chain links TRBV6-6 with TRBJ2-2, with D unresolved. Trimming took 0 bases from V and 4 from J, leaving 3 bases between them. CDR3 length: 13 residues. Germline assignment: CDR1 MNHNY and CDR2 SVGAGI (reference sequence). The CDR3 DNA reads as TGTGCCAGCAGTTACTCGTTCACCGGGGAGCTGTTTTTT. Protein product: CASSYSFTGELFF.

This clonotype was counted only a few times. The chain links TRBV7-2 to TRBJ2-7; D perhaps matches TRBD1 (6 bases). CDR3 length: 15 amino acids. Germline V gives CDR1 SGHTA, CDR2 FQGNSA. The V end lost 7 bases, the J end lost 2 bases, and 18 bases lay between the germline ends. For the CDR3, the DNA is TGTGCCAGCATACGGGACAAGGACTTTCCCTACGAGCAGTACTTC. It yields the protein CASIRDKDFPYEQYF.

This clonotype was counted ten times or more. This sequence joins TRBV6-5 and TRBJ2-6; no clear D gene. V was cut by 0 bases and J by 3 bases, with 12 bases left in between. The CDR3 is 17 residues long. Germline lookup yields CDR1 MNHEY and CDR2 SVGAGI. CDR3 bases: TGTGCCAGCAGTTACTCGGTAGGGTATGATGGGGCCAACGTCCTGACTTTC. It codes for CASSYSVGYDGANVLTF.

This clonotype was found many times. V is TRBV4-3 and J is TRBJ1-1; D is undetermined. V dropped 0 bases and J dropped 4 bases, with 9 bases sitting between them. This CDR3 region has 14 residues. Germline CDR1 LGHNA, CDR2 YSLEER. The DNA for the CDR3 is TGCGCCAGCAGCCAAGACAGCTTCCCCACTGAAGCTTTCTTT. It codes for CASSQDSFPTEAFF.

This clonotype was counted ten times or more. The chain uses TRBV29-1 and TRBJ2-3; TRBD2 aligns across 7 bases. The V gene's germline CDR1 is SQVTM and CDR2 ANQGSEA. The CDR3 has 15 amino acids. Germline trimming cut 1 base from V and 2 bases from J; bases unmatched to any gene: 6. CDR3 sequence reads: CSVEVGGDPTDTQYF. The CDR3 bases are TGCAGCGTTGAAGTGGGAGGGGACCCCACAGATACGCAGTATTTT.

In its sample, this clonotype was seen many times. The chain combines TRBV2 with TRBJ1-5; D possibly corresponds to TRBD1 (6 bases). The V end was cut by 6 bases, the J end by 0 bases, with 12 bases between. CDR3 length equals 15 residues. Germline V gene data show CDR1 as SNHLY and CDR2 as FYNNEI. CDR3 nucleotides: TGTGCCAGCAGCCCCGGAGGGGGTAGCAATCAGCCCCAGCATTTT. This encodes CASSPGGGSNQPQHF.

This clonotype came up many times. The chain combines TRBV12-3 or TRBV12-4 with TRBJ2-3; D may be TRBD2 (6 bases). This CDR3 region has 15 residues. Trimming took off 4 bases at V and 3 bases at J, with 14 bases between the two ends. DNA for the CDR3: TGTGCCAGCAGTTCCCCCCGCGGGAAAACAGATACGCAGTATTTT. Translated: CASSSPRGKTDTQYF.

This clonotype was found many times. CDR3 in amino acids: CASSGFLKETQYF. The CDR3 DNA reads TGTGCCAGCAGCGGCTTTTTAAAAGAGACCCAGTACTTC. The chain has TRBV7-9 and TRBJ2-5; D is unresolved. The CDR3 consists of 13 residues. V was cut by 5 bases and J by 3 bases, with 10 bases left in between. Looked up from germline, CDR1 is SEHNR and CDR2 is FQNEAQ (reference sequence).

This clonotype was observed at least ten times. This chain connects TRBV5-8 to TRBJ2-7; D is possibly TRBD1 or TRBD2 (5 bases each). The CDR3 covers 14 residues. Germline V gene lookup returns CDR1 SGHTS and CDR2 YDEGEE. The V end was cut by 4 bases, the J end by 4 bases, with 15 bases between. CDR3 nucleotides: TGTGCCAGCAGCAAAGGGACGGCCGGGTACGAGCAGTACTTC. Protein sequence: CASSKGTAGYEQYF.

In this sample, this clonotype turned up a few times. The chain combines TRBV20-1 with TRBJ1-1; TRBD1 matches 9 bases. Germline V gives CDR1 DFQATT, CDR2 SNEGSKA (reference sequence). This CDR3 has 12 amino acids. V gave up 4 bases and J gave up 11 bases; unmatched junction bases: 8. CDR3: CSATNRGPQAFF. DNA for the CDR3: TGCAGTGCTACGAACAGGGGGCCCCAGGCTTTCTTT.

This clonotype occurred many times. The chain employs TRBV7-8 and TRBJ2-1; D possibly corresponds to TRBD2 (6 bases). The CDR3 is 16 residues long. V gave up 4 bases and J gave up 6 bases, with 19 bases separating them. The germline V gene encodes CDR1 SGHVS and CDR2 FQNEAQ. This chain's CDR3 is CASSSRLVSASNEQFF. For the CDR3, the DNA is TGTGCCAGCAGCTCCCGACTAGTTTCCGCTTCCAATGAGCAGTTCTTC.

Ten or more counts support this clonotype. J is TRBJ2-1 and V is TRBV6-5; the D gene is possibly TRBD2 (6 bases). Germline CDR1 and CDR2: MNHEY and SVGAGI. The CDR3 has 13 residues. V lost 5 bases, J lost 5 bases, and 10 bases lay in between. The CDR3 nucleotides are TGTGCCAGCAGTCGGGACTTGGACAATGAGCAGTTCTTC. Residues: CASSRDLDNEQFF.